The rows below give T cell receptor beta chains drawn from one sample of a study of CD8 T cells in ankylosing spondylitis. TCRdb processed the 5' RACE reads anew with MiXCR; each CDR3 protein has one entry. The data hold roughly 46,000 distinct CDR3 sequences, with more than 3% observed a single time. The source material was blood, either unsorted or a sorted T cell fraction (not recorded which). These receptor sequences come from a female donor with ankylosing spondylitis or in good health (not recorded which). CDR3s include the opening cysteine and the closing phenylalanine or tryptophan. D genes are given only for firm matches. Size tells how often a clone was seen (once, few, many) or the class of an expanded clone, and some rows leave it out.

size: many; V: TRBV9; D: -; J: TRBJ2-3; DNA: TGTGCCAGCAGCGTAGAAGGTACGGGGCGCACAGATACGCAGTATTTT; CDR3: CASSVEGTGRTDTQYF
size: few; V: TRBV9; D: TRBD1; J: TRBJ2-5; DNA: TGTGCCAGCAGGCCGGGACAGCTAACGGGAGAGACCCAGTACTTC; CDR3: CASRPGQLTGETQYF
size: medium-sized; V: TRBV9; D: -; J: TRBJ1-4; DNA: TGTGCCAGCAGCGCTGGCAGGGCAAATGAAAAACTGTTTTTT; CDR3: CASSAGRANEKLFF
size: many; V: TRBV9; D: -; J: TRBJ2-3; DNA: TGTGCCAGCAGCCCTAGAGGGGACAGCACAGATACGCAGTATTTT; CDR3: CASSPRGDSTDTQYF
size: many; V: TRBV9; D: TRBD1; J: TRBJ1-2; DNA: TGTGCCAGCAGCGTAGGGCAGGGGGCACGCGAGCACTATGGCTACACCTTC; CDR3: CASSVGQGAREHYGYTF
size: many; V: TRBV9; D: TRBD1; J: TRBJ1-5; DNA: TGTGCCAGCAGCGTAGAGGGGGCCCATCAGCCCCAGCATTTT; CDR3: CASSVEGAHQPQHF
size: few; V: TRBV9; D: TRBD1; J: TRBJ2-7; DNA: TGTGCCAGCAGCGTAGGTGGGACAGGAAAGAGATACGAGCAGTACTTC; CDR3: CASSVGGTGKRYEQYF
size: many; V: TRBV9; D: TRBD2; J: TRBJ2-7; DNA: TGTGCCAGCAGCGCCCTCGCGGGAGGGGAGCAGTACTTC; CDR3: CASSALAGGEQYF
size: many; V: TRBV9; D: -; J: TRBJ2-7; DNA: TGTGCCAGCAGCGCCGACGGACTTTACGAGCAGTACTTC; CDR3: CASSADGLYEQYF
size: many; V: TRBV9; D: TRBD1; J: TRBJ1-2; DNA: TGTGCCAGCAGCCCAGAGGGGGCAGGGAGCGACTATGGCTACACCTTC; CDR3: CASSPEGAGSDYGYTF
size: many; V: TRBV9; D: TRBD1; J: TRBJ1-1; DNA: TGTGCCAGCAGCTTAACAGGGGACACTGAAGCTTTCTTT; CDR3: CASSLTGDTEAFF
size: -; V: TRBV21-1; D: -; J: TRBJ1-1; DNA: TGTGCCAGCAGCAACGAGGGACAACCCCGTCGGCCTGAAGCTTTCTTT; CDR3: CASSNEGQPRRPEAFF
size: many; V: TRBV9; D: -; J: TRBJ2-2; DNA: TGTGCCAGCAGCGTAGACGGGGGTCGAAACACCGGGGAGCTGTTTTTT; CDR3: CASSVDGGRNTGELFF
size: -; V: TRBV9; D: -; J: TRBJ1-3; DNA: TGTGCCAGCAGCACACGCCTCCCGGGCAGGTTTGGAAACACCATATATTTT; CDR3: CASSTRLPGRFGNTIYF
size: few; V: TRBV9; D: TRBD1; J: TRBJ1-5; DNA: TGTGCCAGCAGCGTTACCGGGACAGAGGATCAGCCCCAGCATTTT; CDR3: CASSVTGTEDQPQHF
size: many; V: TRBV9; D: -; J: TRBJ2-3; DNA: TGTGCCAGCAGCCCCCAGGGCGGCACAGATACGCAGTATTTT; CDR3: CASSPQGGTDTQYF
size: many; V: TRBV9; D: -; J: TRBJ2-7; DNA: TGTGCCAGCAGCCAAGGGCCGTGGGACGAGCAGTACTTC; CDR3: CASSQGPWDEQYF
size: many; V: TRBV21-1; D: -; J: TRBJ2-5; DNA: TGTGCCAGCAGCAAAATCCAGGGACAGACCCAGTACTTC; CDR3: CASSKIQGQTQYF
size: many; V: TRBV9; D: -; J: TRBJ1-3; DNA: TGTGCCAGCAGCGTAGCCGGGGCCGGTGGAAACACCATATATTTT; CDR3: CASSVAGAGGNTIYF
size: many; V: TRBV9; D: TRBD2; J: TRBJ2-7; DNA: TGTGCCAGCAGCGCCGGGCGGGGGACCTACGAGCAGTACTTC; CDR3: CASSAGRGTYEQYF
size: medium-sized; V: TRBV9; D: -; J: TRBJ1-3; DNA: TGTGCCAGCAGCGCAGAGAGGAGTAGCTCTGGAAACACCATATATTTT; CDR3: CASSAERSSSGNTIYF
size: many; V: TRBV9; D: -; J: TRBJ1-1; DNA: TGTGCCAGCAGCTTCCTCCCTGGGGATAGTAGGACTGAAGCTTTCTTT; CDR3: CASSFLPGDSRTEAFF
size: many; V: TRBV9; D: TRBD1; J: TRBJ2-5; DNA: TGTGCCAGCAGCGTGACAGGGGAGTCGGAGACCCAGTACTTC; CDR3: CASSVTGESETQYF
size: medium-sized; V: TRBV9; D: -; J: TRBJ2-3; DNA: TGTGCCAGCAGCCCGCGAACCACAGATACGCAGTATTTT; CDR3: CASSPRTTDTQYF
size: many; V: TRBV9; D: TRBD1; J: TRBJ2-1; DNA: TGTGCCAGCAGCGTGAAACAGGGGGCGCCCAATGAGCAGTTCTTC; CDR3: CASSVKQGAPNEQFF
size: few; V: TRBV9; D: -; J: TRBJ2-1; DNA: TGTGCCAGCAGCGTCGGCCCCGGGATGGGTCATGAGCAGTTCTTC; CDR3: CASSVGPGMGHEQFF
size: many; V: TRBV9; D: TRBD1; J: TRBJ2-3; DNA: TGTGCCAGCAGCTCACAGGGGGGACTTGATACGCAGTATTTT; CDR3: CASSSQGGLDTQYF
size: many; V: TRBV9; D: -; J: TRBJ2-3; DNA: TGTGCCAGCAGCGTAGGAAGATCAGATACGCAGTATTTT; CDR3: CASSVGRSDTQYF
size: many; V: TRBV9; D: -; J: TRBJ2-1; DNA: TGTGCCAGCAGCGTAGTCCCCTTCCCCGCAGGGAGGACCTACAATGAGCAGTTCTTC; CDR3: CASSVVPFPAGRTYNEQFF
size: many; V: TRBV29-1; D: -; J: TRBJ1-6; DNA: TGCAGACGAGAAGGCATGGGGACCTATAATTCACCCCTCCACTTT; CDR3: CRREGMGTYNSPLHF
size: many; V: TRBV9; D: -; J: TRBJ1-2; DNA: TGTGCCAGCAGCGCCGCCGCAGGGGCTACTGTCTACACCTTC; CDR3: CASSAAAGATVYTF
size: medium-sized; V: TRBV9; D: TRBD1; J: TRBJ1-4; DNA: TGTGCCAGCAGCAGCGACAGGGATGGAAAACTGTTTTTT; CDR3: CASSSDRDGKLFF
size: many; V: TRBV9; D: TRBD2; J: TRBJ2-3; DNA: TGTGCCAGCAGCGCCGACCTAGCGGGGGGCAGCACAGATACGCAGTATTTT; CDR3: CASSADLAGGSTDTQYF
size: many; V: TRBV9; D: -; J: TRBJ2-3; DNA: TGTGCCAGCAGCTCCCGATACACAGATACGCAGTATTTT; CDR3: CASSSRYTDTQYF
size: many; V: TRBV9; D: -; J: TRBJ1-4; DNA: TGTGCCAGCAGCGACGGGATGGGAACTAATGAAAAACTGTTTTTT; CDR3: CASSDGMGTNEKLFF
size: -; V: TRBV9; D: TRBD2; J: TRBJ2-7; DNA: TGTGCCAGCAGCGTCGGGGGGGGGAATTACGAGCAGTACTTC; CDR3: CASSVGGGNYEQYF
size: many; V: TRBV9; D: -; J: TRBJ1-1; DNA: TGTGCCAGCAGCGTAATAGGGGAGAACACTGAAGCTTTCTTT; CDR3: CASSVIGENTEAFF
size: many; V: TRBV9; D: -; J: TRBJ2-7; DNA: TGTGCCAGCAGCCGGACGGTGGGCTCCTACGAGCAGTACTTC; CDR3: CASSRTVGSYEQYF
size: many; V: TRBV9; D: TRBD2; J: TRBJ2-1; DNA: TGTGCCAGCAGCTCGCGGGGGGCGAAAACCTACAATGAGCAGTTCTTC; CDR3: CASSSRGAKTYNEQFF
size: many; V: TRBV9; D: -; J: TRBJ2-5; DNA: TGTGCCAGCAGCGCGGGACTGGGTGGGGAGACCCAGTACTTC; CDR3: CASSAGLGGETQYF
size: many; V: TRBV9; D: -; J: TRBJ2-2; DNA: TGTGCCAGCAGCGTAGAGGGAGCCAACACCGGGGAGCTGTTTTTT; CDR3: CASSVEGANTGELFF